This note documents a single TCR beta chain sequence. The sample originates from a study of blood T cell repertoires in COVID-19. About the research overall: COVID-19 samples collected from the United States, Italy and Spain covered acute and convalescent phases. From T cells, B-cell-depleted T cells, or PBMCs came the material, which was cDNA or gDNA.

Under the authors' procedure: Cell counts per sample came from amplifying reference gene primers. Data came from immunoSEQ multiplex PCR; TCRdb stores just in-frame clones and leaves some out. The V and J calls and clone size were taken over from that table, and D and trimming were inferred from the DNA. The table has around 43,000 clones, approximately 90% seen once. The CDR3 is 14 amino acids. Trimming took 5 bases from V and 0 from J, leaving 10 bases between them. CDR1 and CDR2 (germline): MNHNY, SVGAGI (reference sequence). This sequence joins TRBV6-6 and TRBJ1-1, with D perhaps TRBD1 (5 bases). The sequence derives from a human donor in a cohort sampled during active COVID-19. The material sequenced was peripheral blood. CDR3 region: CASSGGTVNTEAFF. The CDR3, as DNA: TGTGCCAGCAGTGGGGGGACTGTGAACACTGAAGCTTTCTTT.